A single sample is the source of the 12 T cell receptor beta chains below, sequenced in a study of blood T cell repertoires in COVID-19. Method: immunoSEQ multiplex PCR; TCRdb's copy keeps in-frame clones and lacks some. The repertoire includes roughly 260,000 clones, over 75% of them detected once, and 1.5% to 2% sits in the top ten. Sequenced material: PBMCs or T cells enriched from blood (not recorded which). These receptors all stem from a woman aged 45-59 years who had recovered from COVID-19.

This chain's CDR3 is CASSLSLWGGADYGYTF. In DNA form, the CDR3 reads TGTGCCAGCAGTTTATCCCTATGGGGGGGCGCCGACTATGGCTACACCTTC. V is TRBV28 and J is TRBJ1-2; a weak D match, TRBD1 (6 bases). Germline assignment: CDR1 MDHEN and CDR2 SYDVKM. Trimming left V 1 base short and J 3 bases short, with 18 bases between. The CDR3 is 17 amino acids.

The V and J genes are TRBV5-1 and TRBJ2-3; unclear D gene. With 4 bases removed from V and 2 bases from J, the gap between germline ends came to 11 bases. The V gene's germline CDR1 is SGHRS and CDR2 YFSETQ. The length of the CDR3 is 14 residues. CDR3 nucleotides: TGCGCCAGCAGCCCATCGACATTCACAGATACGCAGTATTTT. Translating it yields CASSPSTFTDTQYF.

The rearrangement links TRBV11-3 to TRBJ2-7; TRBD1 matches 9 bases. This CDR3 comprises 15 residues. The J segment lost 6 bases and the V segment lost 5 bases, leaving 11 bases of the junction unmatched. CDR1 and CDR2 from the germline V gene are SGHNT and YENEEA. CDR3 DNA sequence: TGTGCCAGCAGCCAGGAGGCACAGGGGGCGGCCGAGCAGTACTTC. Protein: CASSQEAQGAAEQYF.

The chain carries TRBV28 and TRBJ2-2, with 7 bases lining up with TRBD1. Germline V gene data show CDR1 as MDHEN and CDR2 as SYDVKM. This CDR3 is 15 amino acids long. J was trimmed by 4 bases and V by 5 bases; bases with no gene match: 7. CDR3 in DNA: TGTGCCAGCAGTCCCCCAGGGGGTGCCACCGGGGAGCTGTTTTTT. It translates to CASSPPGGATGELFF.

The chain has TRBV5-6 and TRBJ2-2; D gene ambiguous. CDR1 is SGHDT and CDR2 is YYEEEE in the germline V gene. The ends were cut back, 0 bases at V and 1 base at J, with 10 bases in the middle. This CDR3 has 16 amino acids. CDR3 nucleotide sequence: TGTGCCAGCAGCTTGGACCTACCCTTGAACACCGGGGAGCTGTTTTTT. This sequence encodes CASSLDLPLNTGELFF.

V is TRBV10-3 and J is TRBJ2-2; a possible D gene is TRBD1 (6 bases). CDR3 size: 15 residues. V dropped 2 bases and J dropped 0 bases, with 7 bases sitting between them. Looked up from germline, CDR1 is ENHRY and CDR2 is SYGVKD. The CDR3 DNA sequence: TGTGCCATCAGTGAGGGGACAACGAACACCGGGGAGCTGTTTTTT. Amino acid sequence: CAISEGTTNTGELFF.

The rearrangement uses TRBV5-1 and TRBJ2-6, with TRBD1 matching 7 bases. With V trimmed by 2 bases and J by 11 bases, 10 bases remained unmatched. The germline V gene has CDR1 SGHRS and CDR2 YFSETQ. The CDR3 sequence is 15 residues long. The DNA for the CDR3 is TGCGCCAGCAGCTTAAACCCGACAGGGACCTACGTCCTGACTTTC. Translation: CASSLNPTGTYVLTF.

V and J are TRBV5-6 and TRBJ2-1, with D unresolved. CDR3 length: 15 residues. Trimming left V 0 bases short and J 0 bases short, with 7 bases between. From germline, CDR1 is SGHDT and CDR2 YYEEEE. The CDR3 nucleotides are TGTGCCAGCAGCTTGGCAGTAAGCTCCTACAATGAGCAGTTCTTC. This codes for CASSLAVSSYNEQFF.

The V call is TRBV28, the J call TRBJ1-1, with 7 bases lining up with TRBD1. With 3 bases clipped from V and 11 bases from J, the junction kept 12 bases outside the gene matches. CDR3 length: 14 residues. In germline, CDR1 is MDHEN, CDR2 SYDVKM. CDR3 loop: CASSLWGQGQRAFF. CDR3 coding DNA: TGTGCCAGCAGTTTGTGGGGGCAGGGACAGCGTGCTTTCTTT.

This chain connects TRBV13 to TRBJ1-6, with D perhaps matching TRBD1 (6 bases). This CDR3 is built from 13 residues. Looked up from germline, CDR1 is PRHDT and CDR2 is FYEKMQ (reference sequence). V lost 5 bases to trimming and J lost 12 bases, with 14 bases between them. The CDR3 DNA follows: TGTGCCAGCAGCGTCCAAGGGGGTAAACCCCTCCACTTT. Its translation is CASSVQGGKPLHF.

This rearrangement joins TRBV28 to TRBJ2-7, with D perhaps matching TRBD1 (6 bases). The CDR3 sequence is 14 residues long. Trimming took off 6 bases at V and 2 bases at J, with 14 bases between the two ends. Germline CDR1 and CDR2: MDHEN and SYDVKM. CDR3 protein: CASSPVGGPYEQYF. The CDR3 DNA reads TGTGCCAGCAGCCCTGTAGGGGGACCCTACGAGCAGTACTTC.

The CDR3 protein is CASSPGTGVNSGANVLTF. DNA of the CDR3: TGTGCCAGCAGCCCAGGGACAGGGGTGAATTCTGGGGCCAACGTCCTGACTTTC. The chain recombines TRBV7-8 with TRBJ2-6; 10 bases agree with TRBD1. CDR1 is SGHVS, CDR2 FQNEAQ, per germline. CDR3 length equals 18 residues. The J segment lost 1 base and the V segment lost 5 bases, leaving 8 bases of the junction unmatched.